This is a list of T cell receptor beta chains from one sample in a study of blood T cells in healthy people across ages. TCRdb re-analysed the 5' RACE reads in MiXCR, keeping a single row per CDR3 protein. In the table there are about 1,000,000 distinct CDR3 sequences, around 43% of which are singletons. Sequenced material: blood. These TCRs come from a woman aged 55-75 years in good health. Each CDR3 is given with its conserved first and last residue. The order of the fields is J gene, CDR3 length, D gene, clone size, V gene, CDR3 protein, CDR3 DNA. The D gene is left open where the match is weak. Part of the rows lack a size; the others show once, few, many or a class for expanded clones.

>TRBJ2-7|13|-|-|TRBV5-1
CASSSTTGYEQYF
TGCGCCAGCAGCTCAACCACGGGCTACGAGCAGTACTTC
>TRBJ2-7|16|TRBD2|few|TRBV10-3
CAISSPDSGRADEQYF
TGTGCCATCAGCTCCCCAGATAGCGGGAGGGCCGATGAGCAGTACTTC
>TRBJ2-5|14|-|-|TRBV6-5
CASSLTDRRETQYF
TGTGCCAGCAGTCTCACGGACAGACGAGAGACCCAGTACTTC
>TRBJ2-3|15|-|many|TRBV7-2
CASSVEGRGTDTQYF
TGTGCCAGCAGCGTCGAGGGCCGAGGCACAGATACGCAGTATTTT
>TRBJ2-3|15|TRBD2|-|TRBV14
CASSFRLAGSGTQYF
TGTGCCAGCAGCTTCCGACTAGCGGGGTCGGGGACGCAGTATTTT
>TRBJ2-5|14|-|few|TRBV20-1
CSARDLDKQETQYF
TGCAGTGCTAGAGATCTGGACAAGCAAGAGACCCAGTACTTC
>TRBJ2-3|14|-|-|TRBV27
CASTRGGSTDTQYF
TGTGCCAGCACAAGAGGTGGGAGCACAGATACGCAGTATTTT
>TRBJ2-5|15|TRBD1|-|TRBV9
CASSVDTGGLGTQYF
TGTGCCAGCAGCGTAGATACAGGGGGCCTTGGGACCCAGTACTTC
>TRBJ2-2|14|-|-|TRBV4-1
CASSQDLETGELFF
TGCGCCAGCAGCCAAGATTTAGAAACCGGGGAGCTGTTTTTT
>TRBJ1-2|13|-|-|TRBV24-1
CATSGGRADGYTF
TGTGCCACCAGTGGTGGCAGGGCGGATGGCTACACCTTC
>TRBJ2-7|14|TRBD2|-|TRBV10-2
CASSTSASSYEQYF
TGCGCCAGCAGTACTAGCGCTAGCTCCTACGAGCAGTACTTC
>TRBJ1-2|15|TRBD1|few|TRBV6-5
CASRAGDRELYGYTF
TGTGCCAGCAGGGCCGGGGACAGGGAATTATATGGCTACACCTTC
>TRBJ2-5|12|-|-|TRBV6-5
CASSYPWQTQYF
TGTGCCAGCAGTTACCCCTGGCAGACCCAGTACTTC
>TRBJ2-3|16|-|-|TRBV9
CASSVQGNPLTDTQYF
TGTGCCAGCAGCGTCCAGGGGAATCCGTTAACAGATACGCAGTATTTT
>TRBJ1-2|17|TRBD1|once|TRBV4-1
CASSQKETGKISAGYTF
TGCGCCAGCAGCCAAAAGGAGACAGGGAAAATCTCGGCTGGCTACACCTTC
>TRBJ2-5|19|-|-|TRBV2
CASRTTRGDPSINAETQYF
TGTGCCAGCCGAACTACTCGGGGAGACCCATCTATAAACGCAGAGACCCAGTACTTC
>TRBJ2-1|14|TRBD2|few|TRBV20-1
CSARGLAGLLEQFF
TGCAGTGCTAGGGGACTAGCGGGACTGTTAGAGCAGTTCTTC
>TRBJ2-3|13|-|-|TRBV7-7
CASGDRRTDTQYF
TGTGCCAGCGGAGACAGGCGCACAGATACGCAGTATTTT
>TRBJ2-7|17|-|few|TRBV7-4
CASSLAQIGGSSYEQYF
TGTGCCAGCAGCTTAGCCCAAATCGGGGGTAGCTCCTACGAGCAGTACTTC
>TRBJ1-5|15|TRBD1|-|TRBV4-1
CASSQEGTGSQPQHF
TGCGCCAGCAGCCAAGAAGGGACAGGGAGTCAGCCCCAGCATTTT
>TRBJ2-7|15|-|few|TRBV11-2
CASSLANRVSGEQYF
TGTGCCAGCAGCTTAGCCAACAGGGTATCAGGCGAGCAGTACTTC
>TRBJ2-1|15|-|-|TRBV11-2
CASSQKGGGGNEQFF
TGTGCCAGCAGCCAAAAGGGGGGGGGCGGCAATGAGCAGTTCTTC
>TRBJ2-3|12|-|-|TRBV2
CASIGGRDTQYF
TGTGCCAGCATTGGGGGACGGGATACGCAGTATTTT
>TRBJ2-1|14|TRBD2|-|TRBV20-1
CSARGLAGGEEQFF
TGCAGTGCTAGGGGGCTAGCGGGAGGTGAGGAGCAGTTCTTC
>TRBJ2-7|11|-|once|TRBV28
CASLRDTQQYF
TGTGCCAGCCTCCGGGACACCCAGCAGTACTTC
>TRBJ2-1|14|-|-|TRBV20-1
CSARLRSSYNEQFF
TGCAGTGCTAGGCTTCGGAGCTCCTACAATGAGCAGTTCTTC
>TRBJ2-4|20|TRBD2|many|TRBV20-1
CSARGLGTLTSGSVGNIQYF
TGCAGTGCTAGGGGACTAGGGACTCTGACTAGCGGGAGTGTGGGAAACATTCAGTACTTC
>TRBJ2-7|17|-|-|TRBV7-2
CASSSPDGYDGWYEQYF
TGTGCCAGCAGCTCGCCAGACGGTTACGATGGTTGGTACGAGCAGTACTTC
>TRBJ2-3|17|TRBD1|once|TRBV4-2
CASSQDRTQRRTDTQYF
TGTGCCAGCAGCCAGGACAGGACTCAACGCCGCACAGATACGCAGTATTTT
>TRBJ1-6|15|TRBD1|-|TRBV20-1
CSAKRQGNYNSPLHF
TGCAGTGCTAAGAGACAGGGAAACTATAATTCACCCCTCCACTTT
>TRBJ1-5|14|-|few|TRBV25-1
CASSDWGDNQPQHF
TGTGCCAGCAGTGATTGGGGGGACAATCAGCCCCAGCATTTT
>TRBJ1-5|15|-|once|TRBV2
CASSGGGVSNQPQHF
TGTGCCAGCAGTGGGGGAGGAGTTAGCAATCAGCCCCAGCATTTT
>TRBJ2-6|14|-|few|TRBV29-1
CSVDRLTGANVLTF
TGCAGCGTTGATAGGTTAACAGGGGCCAACGTCCTGACTTTC
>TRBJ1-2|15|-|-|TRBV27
CASSLSGAVAGGYTF
TGTGCCAGCAGTTTATCGGGGGCAGTAGCCGGCGGCTACACCTTC
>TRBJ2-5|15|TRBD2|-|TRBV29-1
CSAVPGTSGPVTQYF
TGCAGCGCTGTGCCCGGGACTAGCGGTCCAGTGACCCAGTACTTC
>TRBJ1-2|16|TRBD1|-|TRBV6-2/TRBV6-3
CASTIYPGTGRYGYTF
TGTGCCAGCACCATCTACCCCGGGACAGGGCGCTATGGCTACACCTTC
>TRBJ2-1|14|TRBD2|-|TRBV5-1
CASSPTGGYNEQFF
TGCGCCAGCAGCCCTACGGGGGGATACAATGAGCAGTTCTTC
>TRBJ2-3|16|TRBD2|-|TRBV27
CASMTLAGGLTDTQYF
TGTGCCAGCATGACCTTAGCGGGAGGACTAACAGATACGCAGTATTTT
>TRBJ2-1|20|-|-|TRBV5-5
CASSLSVTRGVAESYNEQFF
TGTGCCAGCAGCTTGTCTGTGACCAGGGGGGTAGCGGAGTCCTACAATGAGCAGTTCTTC
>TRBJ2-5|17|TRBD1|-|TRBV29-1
CSVELAASGQGFETQYF
TGCAGCGTTGAACTCGCCGCCTCGGGACAGGGGTTTGAGACCCAGTACTTC
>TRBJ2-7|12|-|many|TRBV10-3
CATSEVGYEQYF
TGTGCCACATCGGAGGTGGGCTACGAGCAGTACTTC
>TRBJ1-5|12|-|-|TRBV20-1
CSATTGLQPQHF
TGCAGTGCTACAACAGGGCTTCAGCCCCAGCATTTT
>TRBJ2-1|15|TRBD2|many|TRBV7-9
CASSLMGLGGDEQFF
TGTGCCAGCAGCTTAATGGGACTAGGAGGTGATGAGCAGTTCTTC
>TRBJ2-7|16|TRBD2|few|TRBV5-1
CASSLSAAGELDEQYF
TGCGCCAGCAGCTTGTCGGCAGCGGGAGAGTTAGACGAGCAGTACTTC